The clone carrying this T cell receptor beta chain was seen a few times. Its antigen remains unknown. TCRB transcripts that were expressed got sequenced, as all of the isolated RNA had been reverse transcribed. An average approximately 3.5 million reads came from naive, central memory and regulatory T cell samples. Repertoires were generated with immunoSEQ multiplex PCR, while TCRdb's copy carries only in-frame clones and drops some. The sample lists roughly 250,000 clones, around 20% seen once, with around 0.03% in the top ten. There are 10 residues in the CDR3. The germline V gene encodes CDR1 MNHNS and CDR2 SASEGT. Trimming took 9 bases from V and 6 from J, leaving 8 bases between them. All of the sorted populations showed purity greater than 95%. These data belong to a study of beta chain features in type 1 diabetes. Study results and limitations: For TCRB rearrangement, an influence of HLA type remained unresolved here. Within each of all four CD4+ subsets, Type 1 diabetes patients had TCRB CDR3s that were moderately but significantly shorter.

This clonotype originated in a middle-aged woman with type 1 diabetes. J is TRBJ1-2 and V is TRBV6-1, with D possibly being TRBD1 (5 bases). The sample consisted of naive CD4+ T cells from blood. In nucleotides, the CDR3 is TGTGCCAGAGGAGGGGATGGCTACACCTTC. This sequence encodes CARGGDGYTF.